A single sample gave rise to the 20 T cell receptor beta chains below, sequenced in a study of cytomegalovirus exposure and HLA in healthy donors (dated by TCRdb to about 2017). The library was generated by the immunoSEQ multiplex PCR assay. For the multiplex PCR, a mixture combining 60 forward primers for TCR Vbeta segments and 13 reverse primers for TCR Jbeta segments was used. Sourced from immuneACCESS, this table was stored by TCRdb with only in-frame sequences that have V and J called. A share of the clones is absent; for the studies checked, an unresolved V gene accounts for under half, and the remainder has no known explanation. The sample table holds roughly 100,000 clones, of which 80% to 90% were seen once. 1.6% of the sample belongs to the ten largest clones. The sample comprised PBMCs. All receptors come from a man in his fifties in good health and CMV-seronegative.

J is TRBJ1-3 and V is TRBV9; 10 bases match TRBD1. Germline V CDR1 and CDR2: SGDLS, YYNGEE. The CDR3 is 17 residues long. The ends lost 1 base at V and 4 bases at J; junction bases unmatched: 8. The CDR3 loop is CASSVQSGQGTGNTIYF. CDR3 coding DNA: TGTGCCAGCAGCGTACAATCGGGACAGGGGACCGGAAACACCATATATTTT. Full variable domain (remainder filled in from reference TRBV9 and TRBJ1-3): DSGVTQTPKHLITATGQRVTLRCSPRSGDLSVYWYQQSLDQGLQFLIQYYNGEERAKGNILERFSAQQFPDLHSELNLSSLELGDSALYFCASSVQSGQGTGNTIYFGEGSWLTVV.

The chain employs TRBV6-6 and TRBJ2-3, with 8 bases aligning to TRBD2. Trimming cost V 2 bases and J 1 base; bases outside gene matches: 2. CDR1 is MNHNY, CDR2 SVGAGI, per germline (reference sequence). This CDR3 spans 15 amino acids. Here the CDR3 DNA reads TGTGCCAGCAGTTACGCGGGAGGTCGCACAGATACGCAGTATTTT. Amino acids: CASSYAGGRTDTQYF.

The V call is TRBV5-1, the J call TRBJ1-6; 7 positions match TRBD1. This CDR3 spans 14 amino acids. Germline V gene lookup returns CDR1 SGHRS and CDR2 YFSETQ. V was pared by 4 bases and J by 5 bases, with 3 bases of the junction left unmatched. The CDR3 region is CASSPDRDNSPLHF. The CDR3 DNA is TGCGCCAGCAGCCCCGACAGGGATAATTCACCCCTCCACTTT.

The gene calls are TRBV5-1 and TRBJ1-1; TRBD1 matches 9 bases. The CDR3 is 18 residues long. CDR1 SGHRS and CDR2 YFSETQ come from the germline V gene. V gave up 4 bases and J gave up 0 bases; unmatched junction bases: 13. Here the CDR3 DNA reads TGCGCCAGCAGCCTATGGACAGGGGCCAAATCCATGAACACTGAAGCTTTCTTT. This translates into CASSLWTGAKSMNTEAFF.

The genes are TRBV10-1 and TRBJ2-5; 8 bases fit TRBD2. The V gene end was trimmed by 0 bases and the J gene end by 5 bases; junction bases not matched to a gene: 5. Germline CDR1 WNHNN, CDR2 SYGVQD (reference sequence). The length of the CDR3 is 15 residues. In nucleotides, the CDR3 is TGCGCCAGCAGTGAGTCTAGCGGGGCCAGGGAGACCCAGTACTTC. Translation: CASSESSGARETQYF.

The rearrangement uses TRBV6-6 and TRBJ1-1; D is unresolved. Germline CDR1 is MNHNY and CDR2 is SVGAGI (reference sequence). The CDR3 covers 15 residues. V dropped 5 bases and J dropped 1 base, with 14 bases sitting between them. This CDR3 is CASSQARSGNTEAFF. CDR3 DNA sequence: TGTGCCAGCAGTCAGGCACGGAGCGGGAACACTGAAGCTTTCTTT.

The rearrangement uses TRBV7-2 and TRBJ1-2; no clear D gene. CDR3 length: 17 amino acids. V dropped 0 bases and J dropped 2 bases, with 16 bases sitting between them. The germline gives CDR1 SGHTA, CDR2 FQGNSA. CDR3 bases: TGTGCCAGCAGCTTAGCGGTCAACAGCAACATGAACTATGGCTACACCTTC. Amino acids: CASSLAVNSNMNYGYTF.

The rearrangement joins TRBV5-1 to TRBJ1-3; D gene uncertain. The CDR3 contains 15 residues. V lost 4 bases, J lost 0 bases, and 11 bases lay in between. Looked up from germline, CDR1 is SGHRS and CDR2 is YFSETQ. In nucleotides, the CDR3 is TGCGCCAGCAGCAGGACTGTTAGCTCTGGAAACACCATATATTTT. Residues: CASSRTVSSGNTIYF.

This sequence joins TRBV11-3 and TRBJ2-1; D is perhaps TRBD2 (6 bases). The CDR3 contains 15 residues. Deletions cut 5 bases from V and 4 bases from J, with 15 bases between. Per germline, CDR1 SGHNT and CDR2 YENEEA. In DNA form, the CDR3 reads TGTGCCAGCAGCCACTCAGGCGGGACTTACAATGAGCAGTTCTTC. Protein sequence: CASSHSGGTYNEQFF.

The chain combines TRBV7-2 with TRBJ2-7; 8 nucleotides align to TRBD1. The CDR3 runs 13 residues. Looked up from germline, CDR1 is SGHTA and CDR2 is FQGNSA. The trim removed 8 bases at V and 5 bases at J, leaving 8 bases unmatched. The CDR3 region has the DNA TGTGCCAGCGGATGGGACAGGTCTGACGAGCAGTACTTC. Amino acids: CASGWDRSDEQYF.

The gene calls are TRBV10-1 and TRBJ1-2; the D is unclear. The V end was cut by 3 bases, the J end by 7 bases, with 15 bases between. CDR1 and CDR2 (germline): WNHNN, SYGVQD (reference sequence). The CDR3 is 14 residues long. The CDR3 DNA reads TGCGCCAGCAGTGACGGCAGACACGGGATTGGCTACACCTTC. This translates into CASSDGRHGIGYTF.

The chain couples TRBV5-1 to TRBJ2-1, with 12 bases identical to TRBD2. This CDR3 is 17 amino acids long. The V gene's germline CDR1 is SGHRS and CDR2 YFSETQ. V shed 4 bases and J 0 bases; nucleotides not matched to a gene: 5. The CDR3 DNA reads as TGCGCCAGCAGCGTCGGGACTAGCGGGTTCTCCTACAATGAGCAGTTCTTC. Translation gives CASSVGTSGFSYNEQFF.

This clone showed up just a few times. The chain uses TRBV5-8 and TRBJ1-1, with D maybe TRBD1 (6 bases). The CDR3 contains 13 residues. The germline V gene encodes CDR1 SGHTS and CDR2 YDEGEE. Trimming took off 4 bases at V and 4 bases at J, with 11 bases between the two ends. The CDR3 nucleotides are TGTGCCAGCAGCCACAGGGTGGGCACTGAAGCTTTCTTT. Its translation: CASSHRVGTEAFF.

V gene TRBV5-5 combines with J gene TRBJ1-5; D unresolved. Germline lookup yields CDR1 SGHKS and CDR2 YYEKEE (reference sequence). Trimming took off 5 bases at V and 2 bases at J, with 11 bases between the two ends. The CDR3 totals 14 residues. The CDR3 DNA reads as TGTGCCAGCAGTCGCGGGGTGGGCAATCAGCCCCAGCATTTT. It specifies CASSRGVGNQPQHF.

This clone was seen a handful of times. The rearrangement joins TRBV5-1 to TRBJ1-4; the D gene is possibly TRBD1 (6 bases). The CDR3 is 17 residues long. V lost 3 bases to trimming and J lost 3 bases, with 18 bases between them. The germline gives CDR1 SGHRS, CDR2 YFSETQ. The CDR3 spells CASSSRQEMGSNEKLFF. The CDR3 coding sequence is TGCGCCAGCAGCTCCAGACAGGAGATGGGATCTAATGAAAAACTGTTTTTT.

This clone was seen more than once but under ten times. This sequence joins TRBV5-6 and TRBJ2-3; D is perhaps TRBD1 (6 bases). Germline V gene data show CDR1 as SGHDT and CDR2 as YYEEEE. The V end was cut by 5 bases, the J end by 7 bases, with 14 bases between. CDR3 length: 13 residues. For the CDR3, the DNA is TGTGCCAGCAGGTTCACAGGGTCGTATACGCAGTATTTT. Protein product: CASRFTGSYTQYF.

V usage is TRBV28 and J usage is TRBJ2-5; the match to TRBD1 covers 7 bases. Trimming cost V 2 bases and J 4 bases; bases outside gene matches: 4. Germline CDR1 is MDHEN and CDR2 is SYDVKM. CDR3 size: 14 residues. The chain's CDR3 is CASSLGGQRETQYF. The CDR3 region has the DNA TGTGCCAGCAGTTTAGGGGGACAGAGAGAGACCCAGTACTTC.

DNA of the CDR3: TGTGCCAGCAGTGAGACAGGGTCACCCTATCGGCATGGCTACACCTTC. It translates to CASSETGSPYRHGYTF. V is TRBV6-1 and J is TRBJ1-2; 7 positions match TRBD1. This CDR3 region has 16 residues. V lost 3 bases to trimming and J lost 6 bases; unmatched junction nucleotides: 13. Germline V gene lookup returns CDR1 MNHNS and CDR2 SASEGT.

This chain joins TRBV7-8 and TRBJ1-5; D is uncertain. Germline CDR1 and CDR2: SGHVS and FQNEAQ. Deletions cut 5 bases from V and 5 bases from J, with 13 bases between. CDR3 length: 14 residues. CDR3: CASSTAGFDQPQHF. The CDR3 DNA follows: TGTGCCAGCAGCACCGCGGGGTTCGATCAGCCCCAGCATTTT. Full variable domain (remainder filled in from reference TRBV7-8 and TRBJ1-5): GAGVSQSPRYKVAKRGQDVALRCDPISGHVSLFWYQQALGQGPEFLTYFQNEAQLDKSGLPSDRFFAERPEGSVSTLKIQRTQQEDSAVYLCASSTAGFDQPQHFGDGTRLSIL.

The sample holds one count of this clone. The chain couples TRBV29-1 to TRBJ2-1, with 8 nucleotides matching TRBD2. The J segment lost 0 bases and the V segment lost 6 bases, leaving 4 bases of the junction unmatched. CDR1 is SQVTM, CDR2 ANQGSEA, per germline. This CDR3 has 14 amino acids. The CDR3 region has the DNA TGCAGCGTCCAGCGGGGGCCCTCCTACAATGAGCAGTTCTTC. Translation gives CSVQRGPSYNEQFF.